A selection of T cell receptor beta chains follows, all from one sample in a study of blood T cell repertoires in COVID-19. Data came from immunoSEQ multiplex PCR; TCRdb stores just in-frame clones and leaves some out. The table shows roughly 45,000 clones, with about 83% occurring only once. Source material: peripheral blood. These receptors all stem from a woman aged 55-70 years with acute or convalescent COVID-19. CDR3s include the opening cysteine and the closing phenylalanine or tryptophan. D genes are given only for firm matches. Size values are once, few and many counts, or a class for expanded clones, and some rows have none.

TRBJ2-1	TRBV2	.	TRBD1	TGTGCCAGCAGCGCAACAGGGGGCGTTTACAATGAGCAGTTCTTC	CASSATGGVYNEQFF
TRBJ2-5	TRBV2	.	TRBD1	TGTGCCAGCAGTGGGGGACAGGTTGAAAGGGAGACCCAGTACTTC	CASSGGQVERETQYF
TRBJ1-1	TRBV5-1	.	.	TGCGCCAGCAGCTCACAGGGTGGGATCACTGAAGCTTTCTTT	CASSSQGGITEAFF
TRBJ2-3	TRBV7-3	.	TRBD1	TGTGCCAGCAGCCGGCAAGGACAGGGGAGTGCAGGGGATACGCAGTATTTT	CASSRQGQGSAGDTQYF
TRBJ2-7	TRBV2	few	.	TGTGCCAGCAATCAGGGAAGAAGCTCCTACGAGCAGTACTTC	CASNQGRSSYEQYF
TRBJ2-2	TRBV19	.	TRBD2	TGTGCCAGTAGACAACTCGGGGGGGGCGCGGTCACCGGGGAGCTGTTTTTT	CASRQLGGGAVTGELFF
TRBJ1-2	TRBV14	.	TRBD1	TGTGCCAGCAGCCAAGGGTTCGGACAGGGGGCGCGCGGCTACACCTTC	CASSQGFGQGARGYTF
TRBJ2-1	TRBV5-1	.	TRBD2	TGCGCCAGCAGCTTTAGCGGGAGGATCTTTGGCAATGAGCAGTTCTTC	CASSFSGRIFGNEQFF
TRBJ1-2	TRBV5-8	.	TRBD1	TGTGCCAGCCGATCTAGGACAGGGGTCAACTATGGCTACACCTTC	CASRSRTGVNYGYTF
TRBJ1-5	TRBV19	.	TRBD1	TGTGCCAGTAGTTTGGACAGGGCTGGCAATCAGCCCCAGCATTTT	CASSLDRAGNQPQHF
TRBJ2-1	TRBV14	few	TRBD2	TGTGCCAGCAGCCAAGATCCAGCGGGGCAGAGTGAGCAGTTCTTC	CASSQDPAGQSEQFF
TRBJ2-6	TRBV25-1	.	.	TGTGCCAGCAGCTCGTCAACACCTTTCAACGTCCTGACTTTC	CASSSSTPFNVLTF
TRBJ2-1	TRBV28	.	.	TGTGCCAGCAGTTCCTACTTGGATGAGCAGTTCTTC	CASSSYLDEQFF
TRBJ2-5	TRBV15	.	TRBD1	TGTGCCACCAGCACGAGCCTTCAGGGGGCGGCAAGAGAGACCCAGTACTTC	CATSTSLQGAARETQYF
TRBJ2-2	TRBV29-1	.	TRBD1	TGCAGCGTCGGACAGGGGGCCACCGGGGAGCTGTTTTTT	CSVGQGATGELFF
TRBJ1-1	TRBV12-3/TRBV12-4	.	TRBD1	TGTGCCAGCAGCTATATACGGACAGGTGAAGCTTTCTTT	CASSYIRTGEAFF
TRBJ2-3	TRBV6-4	few	TRBD1	TGTGCCAGCAGTGACGGGACAGGGGGCACAGATACGCAGTATTTT	CASSDGTGGTDTQYF
TRBJ2-3	TRBV2	.	.	TGTGCCAGCCGTAGCGGATCTAGCACAGATACGCAGTATTTT	CASRSGSSTDTQYF
TRBJ2-3	TRBV6-5	.	TRBD2	TGTGCCAGCAGTCGTTGGACTAGCTTGACAGATACGCAGTATTTT	CASSRWTSLTDTQYF
TRBJ1-6	TRBV5-5	.	.	TGTGCCAGCAGCTTGAGGGGGTTTGTCGATTCACCCCTCCACTTT	CASSLRGFVDSPLHF
TRBJ2-3	TRBV27	.	TRBD1	TGTGCCAGCAGTTTCGGACAGGGCACAGATACGCAGTATTTT	CASSFGQGTDTQYF
TRBJ2-3	TRBV4-2	.	TRBD2	TGTGCCAGCAGCCCATACCAGCGGGAGAGCACAGATACGCAGTATTTT	CASSPYQRESTDTQYF
TRBJ2-5	TRBV7-7	few	.	TGTGCTAGCAGCCCGCGACTCGCCCAAGAGACCCAGTACTTC	CASSPRLAQETQYF
TRBJ2-7	TRBV6-5	.	TRBD1	TGTGCCAGCAGTTCAACAGGGGGCTCCTACGAGCAGTACTTC	CASSSTGGSYEQYF
TRBJ1-5	TRBV7-8	.	.	TGTGCCAGCAGCCTCTACAGGGTGAGCAATCAGCCCCAGCATTTT	CASSLYRVSNQPQHF
TRBJ2-3	TRBV10-3	.	TRBD1	TGTGCCATCAGTGACCCGACCTCCGGGACAGGGGTGGATACGCAGTATTTT	CAISDPTSGTGVDTQYF
TRBJ1-1	TRBV5-1	.	.	TGCGCCAGCACCCCGGACACCAACACTGAAGCTTTCTTT	CASTPDTNTEAFF